A single sample is the source of the 24 T cell receptor beta chains below, sequenced in a study of T-cell memory formation after mild COVID-19. A single record per CDR3 protein comes from TCRdb applying MiXCR to the 5' RACE reads. Of approximately 290,000 distinct CDR3 sequences detected, about 15% appear once; the ten largest clones hold roughly 22%. Source material: PBMCs or a T cell subset sorted from them (not recorded which). The origin of the receptors is a man between 18 and 29 years old who had mild COVID-19 (a few samples of this study predate the infection). Cell type and time point are not known.

V usage is TRBV7-2 and J usage is TRBJ1-1, with D hard to call. The CDR3 runs to 14 residues. Germline CDR1 reads SGHTA; CDR2 reads FQGNSA. The V and J ends lost 2 bases and 1 base respectively, with 8 bases between them. The CDR3 reads CASSLQAGNTEAFF. CDR3 nucleotides: TGTGCCAGCAGCTTACAGGCGGGGAACACTGAAGCTTTCTTT. Supplemented by reference TRBV7-2 and TRBJ1-1, the full variable domain reads GAGVSQSPSNKVTEKGKDVELRCDPISGHTALYWYRQSLGQGLEFLIYFQGNSAPDKSGLPSDRFSAERTGGSVSTLTIQRTQQEDSAVYLCASSLQAGNTEAFFGQGTRLTVV.

This clonotype was recorded at least ten times. This chain uses TRBV4-3 with TRBJ2-1; TRBD2 aligns across 7 bases. The CDR3 covers 13 residues. Looked up from germline, CDR1 is LGHNA and CDR2 is YSLEER. Losses at the gene ends were 0 bases for V and 8 bases for J; bases not matched to a gene: 1. CDR3 protein: CASSQEAGDEQFF. CDR3 DNA: TGCGCCAGCAGCCAAGAGGCGGGAGATGAGCAGTTCTTC.

This clonotype appeared once. A much larger clone sits a single nucleotide away, making a read error possible. The chain's CDR3 is CASTLGGASGETQYF. DNA for the CDR3: TGTGCCAGCACCCTGGGGGGGGCTAGCGGAGAGACCCAGTACTTC. V usage is TRBV12-3 or TRBV12-4 and J usage is TRBJ2-5; the D gene is possibly TRBD2 (7 bases). The CDR3 contains 15 residues. Trimming removed 7 bases from V and 4 bases from J, with 19 bases in between.

The chain has TRBV6-1 and TRBJ1-1, with D perhaps TRBD1 (5 bases). Germline V gene data show CDR1 as MNHNS and CDR2 as SASEGT. V was clipped by 8 bases and J by 0 bases, with 13 bases between them. The CDR3 is 14 amino acids. CDR3: CASYTRVMNTEAFF. Here the CDR3 DNA reads TGTGCCAGCTATACCAGGGTGATGAACACTGAAGCTTTCTTT.

This clonotype has ten or more counts. The chain combines TRBV5-1 with TRBJ2-1, with 8 positions matching TRBD1. Trimming took 4 bases from V and 12 from J; bases not matched to a gene: 12. Germline lookup yields CDR1 SGHRS and CDR2 YFSETQ. This CDR3 is built from 14 residues. CDR3 residues: CASSAADRVRGQFF. DNA for the CDR3: TGCGCCAGCAGCGCCGCGGACAGGGTAAGGGGGCAGTTCTTC.

This chain joins TRBV4-2 and TRBJ2-2; TRBD2 is a possible D gene (7 bases). The V end lost 1 base, the J end lost 1 base, and 13 bases lay between the germline ends. The CDR3 length is 17 residues. Germline V lookup: CDR1 LGHNA, CDR2 YNFKEQ. In DNA form, the CDR3 reads TGTGCCAGCAGCCAAGCCTTCGGGGGGCTGAACACCGGGGAGCTGTTTTTT. Its protein is CASSQAFGGLNTGELFF.

This clonotype was counted ten times or more. V usage is TRBV4-1 and J usage is TRBJ1-1; TRBD1 is a possible D gene (6 bases). Looked up from germline, CDR1 is MGHRA and CDR2 is YSYEKL. The CDR3 covers 14 residues. The V and J ends lost 3 bases and 4 bases respectively, with 12 bases between them. CDR3 sequence: CASSQGGGGTEAFF. In DNA form, the CDR3 reads TGCGCCAGCAGCCAGGGAGGGGGTGGCACTGAAGCTTTCTTT.

Here the CDR3 DNA reads TGTGCCACCCACGACTTGGGGGAGCAGTACTTC. It encodes CATHDLGEQYF. The chain links TRBV10-3 to TRBJ2-7; no clear D. V was clipped by 10 bases and J by 7 bases, with 14 bases between them. Germline V CDR1 and CDR2: ENHRY, SYGVKD. The CDR3 extends over 11 amino acids.

The chain couples TRBV6-1 to TRBJ2-1, with 12 bases that match TRBD1. V lost 2 bases, J lost 1 base, and 12 bases stayed unmatched. The CDR3 has 20 amino acids. The germline V gene has CDR1 MNHNS and CDR2 SASEGT. The CDR3: CASSERSGQGAAGSYNEQFF. The CDR3 nucleotides are TGTGCCAGCAGTGAACGGTCGGGACAGGGGGCAGCAGGGTCCTACAATGAGCAGTTCTTC.

The chain recombines TRBV6-2 or TRBV6-3 with TRBJ2-7, with 8 bases lining up with TRBD1. CDR1 MNHEY and CDR2 SVGEGT come from the germline V gene. After removal of 6 bases from V and 3 bases from J, the junction contained 1 base not matched to a gene. The length of the CDR3 is 12 residues. CDR3 protein: CASRQGDYEQYF. CDR3 nucleotides: TGTGCCAGCAGACAGGGGGACTACGAGCAGTACTTC.

This clonotype was recorded a few times. The V gene is TRBV6-5, the J gene TRBJ1-2; D uncertain. This CDR3 has 15 amino acids. V was trimmed by 6 bases and J by 4 bases, leaving 18 bases between them. Looked up from germline, CDR1 is MNHEY and CDR2 is SVGAGI. The CDR3 DNA sequence: TGTGCCAGCAGGAGGGCCCTGGAGGGTGCCTATGGCTACACCTTC. Its translation: CASRRALEGAYGYTF.

The chain uses TRBV5-6 and TRBJ1-5, with D perhaps TRBD1 (6 bases). Per the germline V gene, CDR1 is SGHDT and CDR2 is YYEEEE. V was trimmed by 4 bases and J by 7 bases, leaving 12 bases between them. The CDR3 is made up of 13 amino acids. DNA of the CDR3: TGTGCCAGCAGCCTAACAGGGCGGCAGCCCCAGCATTTT. The encoded protein is CASSLTGRQPQHF.

There are many counts of this clonotype. The chain recombines TRBV12-3 or TRBV12-4 with TRBJ2-1; a possible D gene is TRBD1 (5 bases). The length of the CDR3 is 12 residues. The V gene lost 3 bases and the J gene lost 7 bases, with 7 bases spanning the gap. The CDR3 DNA follows: TGTGCCAGCAGTTTCCAGGGAAATGAGCAGTTCTTC. This sequence encodes CASSFQGNEQFF.

This chain joins TRBV29-1 and TRBJ1-1; D unresolved. V was cut by 4 bases and J by 2 bases, with 11 bases left in between. Per germline, CDR1 SQVTM and CDR2 ANQGSEA. There are 13 residues in the CDR3. CDR3 in amino acids: CSVAGRVNTEAFF. DNA for the CDR3: TGCAGCGTTGCGGGAAGGGTCAACACTGAAGCTTTCTTT.

The chain recombines TRBV2 with TRBJ2-7; 8 positions agree with TRBD2. This CDR3 comprises 15 residues. J was trimmed by 0 bases and V by 2 bases; bases with no gene match: 3. The germline V gene encodes CDR1 SNHLY and CDR2 FYNNEI. The CDR3 DNA is TGTGCCAGCAGTGAATCCAGCGGGAGCTCCTACGAGCAGTACGTC. It codes for CASSESSGSSYEQYV.

This clonotype occurred many times. The chain couples TRBV28 to TRBJ2-3, with 7 bases lining up with TRBD2. The ends lost 4 bases at V and 0 bases at J; junction bases unmatched: 4. The CDR3 is made up of 15 amino acids. Looked up from germline, CDR1 is MDHEN and CDR2 is SYDVKM. The CDR3 spells CASSSLLASTDTQYF. In DNA, the CDR3 is TGTGCCAGCAGTTCCCTACTAGCGAGCACAGATACGCAGTATTTT.

This clonotype was picked up a small number of times. V usage is TRBV14 and J usage is TRBJ2-7, with D possibly matching TRBD2 (5 bases). The germline V and J ends were trimmed by 4 bases and 5 bases, with 12 bases remaining between them. The CDR3 is made up of 13 amino acids. Germline CDR1 and CDR2: SGHDN and FVKESK. CDR3 amino acids: CASSPSGTDEQYV. DNA for the CDR3: TGTGCCAGCAGCCCCAGCGGAACTGACGAGCAGTACGTC.

There are many counts of this clonotype. The chain recombines TRBV5-1 with TRBJ2-7, with D perhaps TRBD2 (6 bases). V was clipped by 2 bases and J by 5 bases, with 8 bases between them. The CDR3 sequence is 12 residues long. Germline V gives CDR1 SGHRS, CDR2 YFSETQ. DNA for the CDR3: TGCGCCAGCAGCTTCGGAGGGGACGAGCAGTACTTC. This encodes CASSFGGDEQYF.

This clonotype was detected a few times. The chain has TRBV29-1 and TRBJ2-3; 7 bases are shared with TRBD1. With 7 bases clipped from V and 1 base from J, the junction kept 8 bases outside the gene matches. This CDR3 is built from 14 residues. Germline-derived CDR1 and CDR2 are SQVTM and ANQGSEA. CDR3 amino acids: CSASLGGGTDTQYF. CDR3 DNA: TGCAGCGCTAGTTTAGGGGGCGGCACAGATACGCAGTATTTT.

This clonotype turned up a few times. This chain uses TRBV11-2 with TRBJ2-5, with 13 bases lining up with TRBD2. The CDR3 loop spans 15 amino acids. Germline CDR1 reads SGHAT; CDR2 reads FQNNGV. After removal of 3 bases from V and 5 bases from J, the junction contained 3 bases not matched to a gene. The CDR3: CASSLTSGGTETQYF. Written as DNA, the CDR3 is TGTGCCAGCAGCTTGACTAGCGGGGGGACGGAGACCCAGTACTTC.

This rearrangement joins TRBV12-3 or TRBV12-4 to TRBJ2-7, with D perhaps TRBD2 (6 bases). V dropped 6 bases and J dropped 2 bases, with 17 bases sitting between them. The CDR3 runs to 15 residues. CDR3 residues: CASRPRDGQTYEQYF. In nucleotides, the CDR3 is TGTGCCAGCAGGCCGCGGGACGGGCAGACCTACGAGCAGTACTTC.

This clonotype was detected only a few times. The chain joins TRBV24-1 to TRBJ1-2, with TRBD1 matching 7 bases. V lost 7 bases, J lost 4 bases, and 5 bases stayed unmatched. Germline values: CDR1 KGHDR, CDR2 SFDVKD. The CDR3 totals 13 residues. CDR3 protein: CATSDGQVYGYTF. CDR3 nucleotides: TGTGCCACCAGCGACGGACAGGTCTATGGCTACACCTTC.

The V call is TRBV12-3 or TRBV12-4, the J call TRBJ2-3, with a possible D match to TRBD1 (6 bases). V dropped 4 bases and J dropped 0 bases, with 11 bases sitting between them. The CDR3 covers 15 residues. The DNA for the CDR3 is TGTGCCAGCAGTTGGGCAGGGGCTAGCACAGATACGCAGTATTTT. Its protein is CASSWAGASTDTQYF.

The sample holds a few counts of this clonotype. The gene calls are TRBV9 and TRBJ2-7; possibly TRBD1 for D (5 bases). CDR1 is SGDLS and CDR2 is YYNGEE in the germline V gene. The CDR3 contains 14 residues. Between the trimmed V and J ends, which lost 2 bases and 0 bases, there was a span of 9 bases. CDR3 sequence (DNA): TGTGCCAGCAGCGTCAGGGAACGCTCCTACGAGCAGTACGTC. Protein product: CASSVRERSYEQYV.